Below are 17 T cell receptor beta chains sequenced from a single sample in a study of cytomegalovirus exposure and HLA in healthy donors. Clones were read by immunoSEQ multiplex PCR, and TCRdb kept only the in-frame ones, dropping some. The table lists about 78,000 clones, 90% to 96% of them singletons, with less than 2% in the top ten. Sequencing was performed on PBMCs. These receptors were collected from a young man in good health and CMV-seropositive.

This chain joins TRBV29-1 and TRBJ2-1, with 7 bases fitting TRBD2. Germline-derived CDR1 and CDR2 are SQVTM and ANQGSEA. This CDR3 spans 10 amino acids. Trimming removed 4 bases from V and 9 bases from J; junction bases left unmatched: 0. The CDR3: CSVGGSEQFF. In DNA form, the CDR3 reads TGCAGCGTTGGCGGGAGTGAGCAGTTCTTC.

The gene calls are TRBV15 and TRBJ1-3; 7 bases match TRBD1. This CDR3 is 14 amino acids long. Trimming took 5 bases from V and 2 from J; bases not matched to a gene: 3. Germline CDR1 LNHNV, CDR2 YYDKDF (reference sequence). The DNA for the CDR3 is TGTGCCACCAGCTCCAGGGGGGCTGGAAACACCATATATTTT. This gives the protein CATSSRGAGNTIYF.

The chain uses TRBV10-3 and TRBJ2-7, with D perhaps TRBD1 (6 bases). V was cut by 2 bases and J by 0 bases, with 11 bases left in between. The germline V gene has CDR1 ENHRY and CDR2 SYGVKD. This CDR3 is 15 amino acids long. The CDR3 DNA reads as TGTGCCATCAGTGAGAACAGGGTGGGCTCCTACGAGCAGTACTTC. Translating gives CAISENRVGSYEQYF.

The J gene is TRBJ1-2, the V gene TRBV7-9; the D gene is possibly TRBD1 (5 bases). V was trimmed by 4 bases and J by 1 base, leaving 13 bases between them. CDR1 and CDR2 from the germline V gene are SEHNR and FQNEAQ (reference sequence). This CDR3 region has 15 residues. The CDR3, as DNA: TGTGCCAGCAGCTCCGGGACTCATCGTAACTATGGCTACACCTTC. It translates to CASSSGTHRNYGYTF. Based on the CDR3 plus reference TRBV7-9 and TRBJ1-2, the full variable domain is DTGVSQNPRHKITKRGQNVTFRCDPISEHNRLYWYRQTLGQGPEFLTYFQNEAQLEKSRLLSDRFSAERPKGSFSTLEIQRTEQGDSAMYLCASSSGTHRNYGYTFGSGTRLTVV.

The J gene is TRBJ2-7, the V gene TRBV5-1; TRBD2 aligns across 11 bases. The CDR3 has 15 residues. Germline loops: CDR1 SGHRS, CDR2 YFSETQ. J lost 4 bases, V lost 0 bases, and 3 bases had no gene match. The CDR3 region is CASSLAGLADYEQYF. CDR3 bases: TGCGCCAGCAGCTTGGCGGGACTAGCGGATTACGAGCAGTACTTC.

In its sample, this clone was seen a few times. The chain links TRBV18 to TRBJ1-2, with D unresolved. CDR3 length equals 15 residues. Germline CDR1 reads KGHSH; CDR2 reads LQKENI. V was cut by 1 base and J by 4 bases, with 13 bases left in between. The CDR3 sequence: CASSPRAGKAYGYTF. In nucleotides, the CDR3 is TGTGCCAGCTCACCACGGGCGGGAAAGGCCTATGGCTACACCTTC. Using reference TRBV18 and TRBJ1-2 for the parts outside the CDR3, the full variable domain is NAGVMQNPRHLVRRRGQEARLRCSPMKGHSHVYWYRQLPEEGLKFMVYLQKENIIDESGMPKERFSAEFPKEGPSILRIQQVVRGDSAAYFCASSPRAGKAYGYTFGSGTRLTVV.

The gene calls are TRBV11-2 and TRBJ2-7; D may be TRBD1 (6 bases). The CDR3 is 12 residues long. Trimming took off 6 bases at V and 5 bases at J, with 11 bases between the two ends. Germline CDR1 and CDR2: SGHAT and FQNNGV. As DNA, the CDR3 is TGTGCCAGCAGAACATCAGGGGACGAGCAGTACTTC. This sequence encodes CASRTSGDEQYF.

CDR3 protein: CASSPLAGSSTDTQYF. CDR3 sequence (DNA): TGTGCCAGCAGTCCTTTGGCGGGTAGTAGCACAGATACGCAGTATTTT. This chain connects TRBV11-2 to TRBJ2-3; TRBD2 might be the D (5 bases). There are 16 residues in the CDR3. Germline CDR1 is SGHAT and CDR2 is FQNNGV. V dropped 6 bases and J dropped 0 bases, with 16 bases sitting between them.

This clone turned up a few times. The gene calls are TRBV7-6 and TRBJ2-7; tentatively, D is TRBD1 (5 bases). The germline V gene encodes CDR1 SGHVS and CDR2 FNYEAQ. CDR3 length: 12 residues. The V gene lost 8 bases and the J gene lost 6 bases, with 14 bases spanning the gap. The CDR3 loop is CASQGSQVEQYF. CDR3 nucleotide sequence: TGTGCCAGCCAGGGCTCCCAGGTCGAGCAGTACTTC.

The chain links TRBV27 to TRBJ2-3; D unclear. The CDR3 loop spans 11 amino acids. CDR1 MNHEY and CDR2 SMNVEV come from the germline V gene (reference sequence). V lost 4 bases and J lost 5, with 4 bases in between. The CDR3 sequence: CASSWRDTQYF. CDR3 bases: TGTGCCAGCAGTTGGAGAGATACGCAGTATTTT.

There are a few counts of this clone. This chain connects TRBV5-1 to TRBJ2-4, with 7 bases identical to TRBD2. Germline CDR1 is SGHRS and CDR2 is YFSETQ. J gave up 0 bases and V 3 bases, and 0 bases lay outside the gene matches. This CDR3 contains 14 residues. CDR3 loop: CASSSGGAKNIQYF. CDR3 sequence (DNA): TGCGCCAGCAGCTCGGGAGGAGCCAAAAACATTCAGTACTTC.

This chain uses TRBV4-1 with TRBJ2-1; TRBD2 aligns across 7 bases. Germline V CDR1 and CDR2: MGHRA, YSYEKL. V shed 4 bases and J 8 bases; nucleotides not matched to a gene: 8. This CDR3 contains 14 residues. This CDR3 is CASSPGGGLDEQFF. The DNA of the CDR3 is TGCGCCAGCAGCCCTGGGGGGGGGTTGGATGAGCAGTTCTTC.

This rearrangement joins TRBV19 to TRBJ2-1; no clear D gene. With 0 bases removed from V and 0 bases from J, the gap between germline ends came to 6 bases. The CDR3 spans 15 residues. Germline values: CDR1 LNHDA, CDR2 SQIVND (reference sequence). The CDR3 nucleotides read TGTGCCAGTAGTATAGAAGCAAACTCCTACAATGAGCAGTTCTTC. This gives the protein CASSIEANSYNEQFF.

The gene calls are TRBV11-3 and TRBJ1-1, with 8 bases that match TRBD1. V was clipped by 6 bases and J by 12 bases; unmatched bases: 12. CDR3 length equals 13 residues. Germline CDR1 is SGHNT and CDR2 is YENEEA. CDR3 coding DNA: TGTGCCAGCAGGGCGGCCGGACAGGGAATAACTTTCTTT. Translated: CASRAAGQGITFF.

V is TRBV4-1 and J is TRBJ2-7; maybe TRBD2 (5 bases). Trimming removed 0 bases at V and 2 bases at J, with 14 bases between. The CDR3 runs to 16 residues. The germline V gene has CDR1 MGHRA and CDR2 YSYEKL. This CDR3 reads CASSQEDRDKAYEQYF. Here the CDR3 DNA reads TGCGCCAGCAGCCAAGAAGACCGGGATAAGGCCTACGAGCAGTACTTC.

The V call is TRBV5-5, the J call TRBJ1-4, with a possible D match to TRBD1 (6 bases). CDR3 size: 17 residues. V was pared by 4 bases and J by 0 bases, with 16 bases between. The germline CDR1 and CDR2 sequences are SGHKS and YYEKEE (reference sequence). The DNA for the CDR3 is TGTGCCAGCAGCGGCGGACAGCCAGCTGCAACTAATGAAAAACTGTTTTTT. As protein: CASSGGQPAATNEKLFF. Filled out from reference TRBV5-5 and TRBJ1-4, the complete variable domain reads DAGVTQSPTHLIKTRGQQVTLRCSPISGHKSVSWYQQVLGQGPQFIFQYYEKEERGRGNFPDRFSARQFPNYSSELNVNALLLGDSALYLCASSGGQPAATNEKLFFGSGTQLSVL.

This chain joins TRBV2 and TRBJ2-7; TRBD2 aligns across 10 bases. Germline CDR1 reads SNHLY; CDR2 reads FYNNEI. With 6 bases clipped from V and 2 bases from J, the junction kept 4 bases outside the gene matches. There are 14 residues in the CDR3. As DNA, the CDR3 is TGTGCCAGCAGGACAGGGACTAGCGCCTACGAGCAGTACTTC. Amino acids: CASRTGTSAYEQYF.